This passage covers 10 T cell receptor beta chains from one sample sequenced in a study of human T cells and chemical hapten exposure. TCRdb itself ran the RACE reads through MiXCR, one entry per CDR3 protein. This table has around 77,000 distinct CDR3 sequences, 9.8% appearing once. Time point reported: patch test 1, 2 weeks after DPC sensitization. Treatment given: therapeutic diphenylcyclopropenone sensitization with weekly scalp DPC. The sample in question was whole blood, obtained in connection with sensitization to the hapten diphenylcyclopropenone (DPC). These receptors originate from a woman aged 40 to 49 with alopecia areata. Some clones in this sample may be carry-over from other donors' samples.

This clonotype was recorded many times. The chain is built from TRBV30 and TRBJ2-2, with D uncertain. Trimming removed 2 bases at V and 1 base at J, with 2 bases between. The germline gives CDR1 GTSNPN, CDR2 SVGIG (reference sequence). This CDR3 spans 12 amino acids. This chain's CDR3 is CAWSKNTGELFF. CDR3 DNA sequence: TGTGCCTGGAGTAAGAACACCGGGGAGCTGTTTTTT.

This clonotype was counted between two and nine times. V usage is TRBV4-1 and J usage is TRBJ2-1; possibly TRBD1 for D (6 bases). From germline, CDR1 is MGHRA and CDR2 YSYEKL. CDR3 length: 16 amino acids. The V end lost 2 bases, the J end lost 8 bases, and 19 bases lay between the germline ends. CDR3 DNA: TGCGCCAGCAGCCAAACACATGACAGGTCGAAGTATGAGCAGTTCTTC. Encoded protein: CASSQTHDRSKYEQFF.

This clonotype was seen ten or more times. This chain connects TRBV29-1 to TRBJ2-1, with TRBD2 matching over 12 bases. Germline V CDR1 and CDR2: SQVTM, ANQGSEA. V lost 8 bases, J lost 15 bases, and 8 bases stayed unmatched. This CDR3 has 11 amino acids. CDR3 bases: TGCAGCTTGCGGACTAGCGGGGCGACGTTCTTC. Its translation: CSLRTSGATFF.

In its sample, this clonotype was seen many times. The V call is TRBV27, the J call TRBJ1-2, with D perhaps TRBD1 (6 bases). The CDR3 extends over 15 amino acids. Trimming took 5 bases from V and 0 from J, leaving 13 bases between them. Per germline, CDR1 MNHEY and CDR2 SMNVEV (reference sequence). CDR3 nucleotide sequence: TGTGCCAGCAGTGCCGACAGGCTCTCTAACTATGGCTACACCTTC. This sequence encodes CASSADRLSNYGYTF.

A single count supports this clonotype. A read error may be the cause here, since a much bigger clone is one base away. The gene calls are TRBV6-5 and TRBJ2-5; D is tentatively TRBD1 or TRBD2 (5 bases each). V was cut by 8 bases and J by 5 bases, with 15 bases left in between. CDR1 is MNHEY, CDR2 SVGAGI, per germline. CDR3 length: 13 residues. CDR3: CASRGRQVETQYF. Here the CDR3 DNA reads TGTGCCAGCCGGGGCAGGCAAGTGGAGACCCAGTACTTC.

In its sample, this clonotype was seen many times. The V call is TRBV20-1, the J call TRBJ1-5; 10 nucleotides match TRBD1. The CDR3 is 17 amino acids. Germline loops: CDR1 DFQATT, CDR2 SNEGSKA (reference sequence). J lost 6 bases, V lost 5 bases, and 16 bases had no gene match. The CDR3: CSADGRGWTGGGQPQHF. In nucleotides, the CDR3 is TGCAGTGCTGACGGCCGCGGTTGGACAGGGGGGGGTCAGCCCCAGCATTTT.

A remark on this clonotype: The DNA is omitted, as the CDR3 cannot be located on it reliably, and the CDR3 follows TCRdb's listing. This chain joins TRBV4-1 and TRBJ2-2; the table gives TRBD2 as D, unverified against the DNA. Per germline, CDR1 MGHRA and CDR2 YSYEKL. The CDR3 spans 18 residues, counting both ends. CDR3 sequence reads: CASRGATSGREHRGAVFF.

This clonotype came up many times. The rearrangement links TRBV7-6 to TRBJ1-2; 10 nucleotides match TRBD1. The V segment lost 5 bases and the J segment 6 bases; nucleotides outside the gene matches: 9. Germline loops: CDR1 SGHVS, CDR2 FNYEAQ. There are 15 residues in the CDR3. CDR3: CASSAQTGGINGYTF. CDR3 DNA sequence: TGTGCCAGCAGCGCACAGACAGGGGGCATTAATGGCTACACCTTC.

CDR3 sequence: CASSLIGGELFF. The CDR3 coding sequence is TGTGCCAGCAGTTTAATCGGAGGGGAGCTGTTTTTT. The chain combines TRBV27 with TRBJ2-2; D is unclear. V lost 2 bases and J 8 bases, leaving 6 bases between the germline ends. CDR3 length: 12 amino acids. Germline V gene data show CDR1 as MNHEY and CDR2 as SMNVEV (reference sequence).

The gene calls are TRBV6-5 and TRBJ2-5; D is possibly TRBD1 or TRBD2 (5 bases each). This CDR3 contains 13 residues. Per germline, CDR1 MNHEY and CDR2 SVGAGI. V lost 4 bases, J lost 3 bases, and 9 bases lay in between. The CDR3 region has the DNA TGTGCCAGCAGTTCGGTGGGGGAAGAGACCCAGTACTTC. This sequence encodes CASSSVGEETQYF.